The present T cell receptor beta chain was sequenced within a study of T cells in Graves' hyperthyroidism and ophthalmopathy. Amplified regions were TCR beta CDR3 sequences from RNA transcripts. Primed by the HTBI set, a first-round RT-PCR was run on the TCR CDR3. TCRdb called the multiplex PCR reads again in MiXCR, with one record for every CDR3 protein. The top ten clones hold about 14% of a sample with 250,000 to 300,000 distinct CDR3 sequences, roughly 15% of them seen once. To note about this clonotype: An end of the junction differs from the germline gene, which may be a read error.

CDR1 and CDR2 (germline): SGHVS, FQNEAQ. This CDR3 spans 14 amino acids. The clonotype comes from a woman aged 40 to 50 with Graves' hyperthyroidism that later progressed to Graves' ophthalmopathy. Sample: blood. The chain couples TRBV7-8 to TRBJ1-1; the D gene is possibly TRBD1 (5 bases). For the CDR3, the DNA is TGTGCCAGCAGCCTGACAGAGCAAAGCACTGAAGCTCTCTTT. Its protein product is CASSLTEQSTEALF. The variable domain in full, completed from reference TRBV7-8 and TRBJ1-1, reads GAGVSQSPRYKVAKRGQDVALRCDPISGHVSLFWYQQALGQGPEFLTYFQNEAQLDKSGLPSDRFFAERPEGSVSTLKIQRTQQEDSAVYLCASSLTEQSTEALFGQGTRLTVV.